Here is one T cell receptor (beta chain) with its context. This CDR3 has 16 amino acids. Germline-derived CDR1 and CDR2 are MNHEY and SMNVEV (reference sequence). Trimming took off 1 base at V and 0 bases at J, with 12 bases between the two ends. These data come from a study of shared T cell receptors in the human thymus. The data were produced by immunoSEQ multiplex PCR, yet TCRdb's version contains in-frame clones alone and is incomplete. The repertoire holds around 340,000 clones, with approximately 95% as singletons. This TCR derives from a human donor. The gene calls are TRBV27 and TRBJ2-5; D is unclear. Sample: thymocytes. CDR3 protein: CASSLFRPAYQETQYF. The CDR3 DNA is TGTGCCAGCAGTTTATTTCGGCCAGCATACCAAGAGACCCAGTACTTC.